The 18 T cell receptor beta chains below were found in one sample sequenced in a study of beta chain features in type 1 diabetes. The study's findings and limits: Type 1 diabetes patients had moderately but significantly shorter TCRB CDR3s in all four CD4+ subsets.

Antigen specificity for these receptors is unknown. Sequencing targeted expressed TCRB transcripts, as all isolated RNA had been reverse transcribed. The repertoire was sequenced with immunoSEQ multiplex PCR; TCRdb's copy has only in-frame clones and lacks some. The sample yields 350,000 to 450,000 clones, 10% to 15% seen once. Sequenced sample: naive CD4+ T cells from blood. These receptor sequences come from a woman under 30 with type 1 diabetes.

This clone was counted only a few times. The chain carries TRBV7-9 and TRBJ2-3, with D possibly matching TRBD1 (5 bases). Germline loops: CDR1 SEHNR, CDR2 FQNEAQ (reference sequence). V lost 5 bases and J 2 bases, leaving 17 bases between the germline ends. The CDR3 is 16 residues long. The DNA of the CDR3 is TGTGCCAGCAGCCCCAGGGCCAGAGGAATCACAGATACGCAGTATTTT. Amino acid sequence: CASSPRARGITDTQYF. Full variable domain (missing parts from reference TRBV7-9 and TRBJ2-3): DTGVSQNPRHKITKRGQNVTFRCDPISEHNRLYWYRQTLGQGPEFLTYFQNEAQLEKSRLLSDRFSAERPKGSFSTLEIQRTEQGDSAMYLCASSPRARGITDTQYFGPGTRLTVL.

This clone was detected only a few times. The chain has TRBV4-1 and TRBJ2-1; no firm D call. Germline assignment: CDR1 MGHRA and CDR2 YSYEKL. Trimming cost V 0 bases and J 3 bases, with 6 bases left between them. This CDR3 contains 14 residues. The CDR3 reads CASSQEPVYNEQFF. The CDR3 nucleotides are TGCGCCAGCAGCCAAGAGCCGGTCTACAATGAGCAGTTCTTC.

V and J are TRBV18 and TRBJ2-1, with TRBD1 matching over 7 bases. This CDR3 region has 14 residues. The trim removed 3 bases at V and 4 bases at J, leaving 3 bases unmatched. Looked up from germline, CDR1 is KGHSH and CDR2 is LQKENI. CDR3 in DNA: TGTGCCAGCTCACCTGGGACAGCTTACAATGAGCAGTTCTTC. Amino acids: CASSPGTAYNEQFF.

This chain links TRBV7-2 with TRBJ1-2; no clear D gene. There are 13 residues in the CDR3. V was cut by 6 bases and J by 1 base, with 9 bases left in between. CDR1 is SGHTA, CDR2 FQGNSA, per germline. The CDR3 sequence is CASRVVSNYGYTF. The CDR3, as DNA: TGTGCCAGCAGGGTGGTCAGTAACTATGGCTACACCTTC. The whole variable domain, remainder taken from reference TRBV7-2 and TRBJ1-2, is GAGVSQSPSNKVTEKGKDVELRCDPISGHTALYWYRQSLGQGLEFLIYFQGNSAPDKSGLPSDRFSAERTGGSVSTLTIQRTQQEDSAVYLCASRVVSNYGYTFGSGTRLTVV.

The J gene is TRBJ1-5, the V gene TRBV5-1, with 8 bases lining up with TRBD1. The V segment lost 4 bases and the J segment 2 bases; nucleotides outside the gene matches: 5. The germline CDR1 and CDR2 sequences are SGHRS and YFSETQ. The CDR3 has 15 amino acids. The CDR3 sequence is CASSAGTGGNQPQHF. In DNA form, the CDR3 reads TGCGCCAGCAGCGCCGGGACAGGAGGCAATCAGCCCCAGCATTTT.

This clone was counted between two and nine times. The chain has TRBV7-9 and TRBJ2-3; D unclear. V shed 6 bases and J shed 2 bases, with 9 bases lying between them. Germline CDR1 SEHNR, CDR2 FQNEAQ (reference sequence). This CDR3 has 13 amino acids. CDR3 loop: CASRLTNTDTQYF. The CDR3 DNA sequence: TGTGCCAGCAGACTGACAAACACAGATACGCAGTATTTT.

The chain joins TRBV4-1 to TRBJ2-7, with 7 bases fitting TRBD1. This CDR3 comprises 14 residues. Germline values: CDR1 MGHRA, CDR2 YSYEKL. J lost 2 bases, V lost 4 bases, and 5 bases had no gene match. CDR3 DNA sequence: TGCGCCAGCAGCCCGTTCGGGACAGCCTACGAGCAGTACTTC. As protein: CASSPFGTAYEQYF.

This chain connects TRBV30 to TRBJ2-5; the D is unclear. CDR1 GTSNPN and CDR2 SVGIG come from the germline V gene (reference sequence). The CDR3 has 13 amino acids. Trimming removed 0 bases from V and 2 bases from J, with 7 bases in between. In nucleotides, the CDR3 is TGTGCCTGGAGTGTCGGAGTTCAAGAGACCCAGTACTTC. It is translated as CAWSVGVQETQYF.

This clone has just a few counts. The rearrangement links TRBV15 to TRBJ1-6; D remains ambiguous. The CDR3 is 12 residues long. V was pared by 3 bases and J by 14 bases, with 11 bases between. The germline V gene encodes CDR1 LNHNV and CDR2 YYDKDF (reference sequence). The CDR3 nucleotides read TGTGCCACCAGCAGGCTAGACTCGTCCCTCCACTTT. Translated: CATSRLDSSLHF.

The V gene is TRBV18, the J gene TRBJ2-2; a possible D gene is TRBD2 (6 bases). CDR3 length equals 15 residues. The germline gives CDR1 KGHSH, CDR2 LQKENI. V gave up 4 bases and J gave up 4 bases, with 13 bases separating them. CDR3 in DNA: TGTGCCAGCTCACTGTCGGAGGGGAGCACCGGGGAGCTGTTTTTT. Its translation is CASSLSEGSTGELFF.

This chain uses TRBV30 with TRBJ2-7; tentatively, D is TRBD2 (5 bases). This CDR3 comprises 13 residues. The germline V gene encodes CDR1 GTSNPN and CDR2 SVGIG (reference sequence). Trimming removed 3 bases at V and 3 bases at J, with 12 bases between. CDR3 DNA: TGTGCCTGGAGAGGGCGGACTTTCTACGAGCAGTACTTC. Its translation is CAWRGRTFYEQYF.

In its sample, this clone was seen a few times. The chain couples TRBV5-4 to TRBJ2-6; 7 bases line up with TRBD2. Germline V gene sequence: CDR1 SGHNT, CDR2 YYREEE (reference sequence). After removal of 4 bases from V and 2 bases from J, the junction contained 9 bases not matched to a gene. The CDR3 loop spans 17 amino acids. The CDR3 is CASSGTNRGAGANVLTF. As DNA, the CDR3 is TGTGCCAGCAGCGGAACGAATCGGGGGGCTGGGGCCAACGTCCTGACTTTC.

This clone was seen a handful of times. The rearrangement joins TRBV19 to TRBJ2-7, with D tentatively TRBD2 (6 bases). V lost 6 bases and J 9 bases, leaving 21 bases between the germline ends. The CDR3 runs 14 residues. CDR1 and CDR2 from the germline V gene are LNHDA and SQIVND (reference sequence). The CDR3 nucleotides read TGTGCCAGTAGAGCCAGGGAGGCGATTGCGTCGCAGTACTTC. Protein sequence: CASRAREAIASQYF.

This clone was counted only a few times. The chain uses TRBV20-1 and TRBJ2-3; D is ambiguous. The CDR3 has 11 amino acids. Looked up from germline, CDR1 is DFQATT and CDR2 is SNEGSKA (reference sequence). Trimming cost V 5 bases and J 2 bases, with 5 bases left between them. CDR3 in DNA: TGCAGTGCTCTTCCCACAGATACGCAGTATTTT. Protein sequence: CSALPTDTQYF.

This chain uses TRBV5-4 with TRBJ2-6; TRBD1 matches 7 bases. The ends lost 4 bases at V and 2 bases at J; junction bases unmatched: 3. The V gene's germline CDR1 is SGHNT and CDR2 YYREEE (reference sequence). This CDR3 is built from 15 residues. The CDR3 spells CASSPQGAGANVLTF. CDR3 DNA: TGTGCCAGCAGCCCTCAGGGGGCTGGGGCCAACGTCCTGACTTTC.

The chain uses TRBV5-1 and TRBJ2-2, with 9 bases fitting TRBD1. The CDR3 totals 16 residues. Germline V gene sequence: CDR1 SGHRS, CDR2 YFSETQ. V shed 3 bases, J shed 6 bases, and the junction held 9 bases outside the gene matches. CDR3 protein: CASSSRTGEASGELFF. DNA of the CDR3: TGCGCCAGCAGCTCCCGGACAGGGGAAGCTTCCGGGGAGCTGTTTTTT. Variable domain in full (rest from reference TRBV5-1 and TRBJ2-2): KAGVTQTPRYLIKTRGQQVTLSCSPISGHRSVSWYQQTPGQGLQFLFEYFSETQRNKGNFPGRFSGRQFSNSRSEMNVSTLELGDSALYLCASSSRTGEASGELFFGEGSRLTVL.

This clone was picked up a small number of times. The rearrangement joins TRBV9 to TRBJ2-7; 11 nucleotides line up with TRBD1. The trim removed 2 bases at V and 2 bases at J, leaving 3 bases unmatched. Per germline, CDR1 SGDLS and CDR2 YYNGEE. The CDR3 length is 15 residues. CDR3 amino acids: CASSVTGQGAYEQYF. As DNA, the CDR3 is TGTGCCAGCAGCGTTACGGGACAGGGGGCCTACGAGCAGTACTTC.

The chain employs TRBV15 and TRBJ2-1, with D possibly being TRBD1 (5 bases). The CDR3 sequence is 14 residues long. V lost 3 bases to trimming and J lost 4 bases, with 10 bases between them. Per germline, CDR1 LNHNV and CDR2 YYDKDF (reference sequence). CDR3 coding DNA: TGTGCCACCAGCAGCGCAGGGATGTACAATGAGCAGTTCTTC. This sequence encodes CATSSAGMYNEQFF.